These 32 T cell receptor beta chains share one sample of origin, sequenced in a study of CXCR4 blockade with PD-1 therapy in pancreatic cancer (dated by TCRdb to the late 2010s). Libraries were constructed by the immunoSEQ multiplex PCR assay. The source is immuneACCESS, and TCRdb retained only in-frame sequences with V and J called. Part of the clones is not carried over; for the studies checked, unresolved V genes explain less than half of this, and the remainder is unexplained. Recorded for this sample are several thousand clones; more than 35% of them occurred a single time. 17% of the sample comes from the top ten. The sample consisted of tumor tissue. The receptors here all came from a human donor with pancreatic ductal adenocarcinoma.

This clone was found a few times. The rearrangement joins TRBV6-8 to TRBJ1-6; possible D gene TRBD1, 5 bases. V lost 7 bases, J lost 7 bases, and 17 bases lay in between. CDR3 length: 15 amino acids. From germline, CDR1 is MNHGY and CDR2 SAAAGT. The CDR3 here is CASTKRQLQNSPLHF. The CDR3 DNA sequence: TGTGCCAGCACTAAAAGACAGCTTCAAAATTCACCCCTCCACTTT.

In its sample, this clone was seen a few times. CDR3 region: CASSLLPEGTEAFF. The CDR3 DNA reads TGCGCCAGCAGCCTGCTGCCTGAAGGCACTGAAGCTTTCTTT. The rearrangement joins TRBV1 to TRBJ1-1. TRBV1 is marked as a pseudogene. The CDR3 length is 14 residues.

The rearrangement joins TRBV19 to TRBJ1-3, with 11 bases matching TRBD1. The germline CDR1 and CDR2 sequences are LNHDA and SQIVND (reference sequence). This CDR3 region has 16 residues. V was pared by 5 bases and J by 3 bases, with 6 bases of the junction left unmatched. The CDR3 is CASSFRTGGFGNTIYF. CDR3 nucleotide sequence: TGTGCCAGTAGTTTCCGGACAGGGGGCTTTGGAAACACCATATATTTT.

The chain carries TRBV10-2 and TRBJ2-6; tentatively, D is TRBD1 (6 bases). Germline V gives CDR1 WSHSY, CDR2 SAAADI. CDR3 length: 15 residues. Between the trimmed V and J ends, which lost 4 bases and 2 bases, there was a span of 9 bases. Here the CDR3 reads CASSVRGAGANVLTF. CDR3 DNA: TGCGCCAGCAGTGTCAGGGGTGCTGGGGCCAACGTCCTGACTTTC.

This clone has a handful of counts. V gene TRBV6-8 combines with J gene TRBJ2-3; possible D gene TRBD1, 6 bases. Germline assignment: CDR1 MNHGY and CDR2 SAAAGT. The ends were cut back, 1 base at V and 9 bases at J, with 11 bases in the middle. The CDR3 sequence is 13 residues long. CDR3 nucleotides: TGTGCCAGCAGTTACTTTGAGGGGGAGACGCAGTATTTT. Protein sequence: CASSYFEGETQYF.

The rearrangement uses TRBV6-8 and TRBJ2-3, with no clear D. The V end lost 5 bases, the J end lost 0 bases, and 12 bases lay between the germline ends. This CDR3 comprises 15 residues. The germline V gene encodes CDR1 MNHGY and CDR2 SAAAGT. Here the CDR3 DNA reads TGTGCCAGCAGTGATGAATCGGGTAGCACAGATACGCAGTATTTT. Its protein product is CASSDESGSTDTQYF.

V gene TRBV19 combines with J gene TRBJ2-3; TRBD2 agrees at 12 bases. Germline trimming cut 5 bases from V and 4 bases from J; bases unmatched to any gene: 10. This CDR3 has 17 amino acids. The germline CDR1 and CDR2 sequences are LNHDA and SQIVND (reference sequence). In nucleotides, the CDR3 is TGTGCCAGTAGTTTGCTTCGACTAGCGGGGGACCCAGATACGCAGTATTTT. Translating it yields CASSLLRLAGDPDTQYF.

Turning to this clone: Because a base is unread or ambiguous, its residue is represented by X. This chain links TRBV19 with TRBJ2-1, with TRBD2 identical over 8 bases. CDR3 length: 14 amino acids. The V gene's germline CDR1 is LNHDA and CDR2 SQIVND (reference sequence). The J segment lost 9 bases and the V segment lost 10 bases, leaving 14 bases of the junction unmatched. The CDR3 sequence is CATSLAXGLGEQFF. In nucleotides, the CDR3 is TGTGCCACCTCACTAGCGGRGGGGCTAGGTGAGCAGTTCTTC.

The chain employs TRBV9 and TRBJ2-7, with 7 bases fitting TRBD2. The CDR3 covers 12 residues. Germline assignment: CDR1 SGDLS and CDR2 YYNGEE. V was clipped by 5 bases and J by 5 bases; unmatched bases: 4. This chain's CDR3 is CASSWDYDEQYF. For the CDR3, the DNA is TGTGCCAGCAGTTGGGACTACGACGAGCAGTACTTC.

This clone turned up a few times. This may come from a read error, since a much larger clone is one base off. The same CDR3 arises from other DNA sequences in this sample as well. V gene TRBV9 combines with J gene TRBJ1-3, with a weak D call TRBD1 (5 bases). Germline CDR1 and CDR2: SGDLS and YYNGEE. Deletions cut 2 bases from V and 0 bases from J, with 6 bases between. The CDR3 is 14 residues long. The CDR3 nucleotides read TGTGCCAGCAGCGTGGACAACTCTGGAAACACCATATATTTT. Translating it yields CASSVDNSGNTIYF.

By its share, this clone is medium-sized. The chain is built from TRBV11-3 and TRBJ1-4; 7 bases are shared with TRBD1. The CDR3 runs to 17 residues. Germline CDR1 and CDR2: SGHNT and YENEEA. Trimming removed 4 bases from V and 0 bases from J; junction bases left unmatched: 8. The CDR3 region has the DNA TGTGCCAGCAGCTCCCGACAGGGCCGATCAACTAATGAAAAACTGTTTTTT. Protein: CASSSRQGRSTNEKLFF.

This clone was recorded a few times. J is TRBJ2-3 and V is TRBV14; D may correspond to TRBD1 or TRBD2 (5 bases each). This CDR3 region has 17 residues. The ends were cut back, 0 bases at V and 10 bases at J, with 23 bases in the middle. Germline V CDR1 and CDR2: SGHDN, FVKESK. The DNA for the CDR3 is TGTGCCAGCAGCCAAGACCTCCTAGGGGCCACCAAGGGAGCGCAGTATTTT. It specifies CASSQDLLGATKGAQYF. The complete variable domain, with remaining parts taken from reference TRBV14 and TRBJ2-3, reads EAGVTQFPSHSVIEKGQTVTLRCDPISGHDNLYWYRRVMGKEIKFLLHFVKESKQDESGMPNNRFLAERTGGTYSTLKVQPAELEDSGVYFCASSQDLLGATKGAQYFGPGTRLTVL.

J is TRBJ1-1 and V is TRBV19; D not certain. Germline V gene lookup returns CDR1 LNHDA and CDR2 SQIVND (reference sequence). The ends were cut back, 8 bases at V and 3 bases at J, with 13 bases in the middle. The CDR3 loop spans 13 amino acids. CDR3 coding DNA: TGTGCCAGTTCAACCCTTTTGGACACTGAAGCTTTCTTT. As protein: CASSTLLDTEAFF.

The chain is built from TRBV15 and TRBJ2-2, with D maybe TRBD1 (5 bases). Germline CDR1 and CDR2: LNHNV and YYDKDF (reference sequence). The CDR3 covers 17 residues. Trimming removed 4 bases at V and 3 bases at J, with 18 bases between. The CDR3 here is CATSNRAQGIYTGELFF. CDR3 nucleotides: TGTGCCACCAGCAATAGGGCCCAGGGAATATACACCGGGGAGCTGTTTTTT. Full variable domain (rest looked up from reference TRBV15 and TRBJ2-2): DAMVIQNPRYQVTQFGKPVTLSCSQTLNHNVMYWYQQKSSQAPKLLFHYYDKDFNNEADTPDNFQSRRPNTSFCFLDIRSPGLGDTAMYLCATSNRAQGIYTGELFFGEGSRLTVL.

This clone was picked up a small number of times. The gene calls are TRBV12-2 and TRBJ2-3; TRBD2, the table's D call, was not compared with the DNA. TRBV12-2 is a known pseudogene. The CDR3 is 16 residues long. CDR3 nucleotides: TGTGCCGAGGTTGGGGGGGCAGCTACTAGCACAGATACGCAGTATTTT. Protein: CAEVGGAATSTDTQYF.

CDR3 sequence: CASCPGLGNTIYF. Written as DNA, the CDR3 is TGTGCCAGTTGCCCGGGTCTTGGAAACACCATATATTTT. V usage is TRBV19 and J usage is TRBJ1-3; no definite D call. The germline gives CDR1 LNHDA, CDR2 SQIVND (reference sequence). The CDR3 consists of 13 residues. Trimming left V 8 bases short and J 3 bases short, with 11 bases between.

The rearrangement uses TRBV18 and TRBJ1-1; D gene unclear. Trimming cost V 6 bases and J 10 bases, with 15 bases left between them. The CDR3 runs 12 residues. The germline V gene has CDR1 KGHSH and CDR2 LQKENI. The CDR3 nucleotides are TGTGCCAGCTCCCCCCAGCGATCGGGAGCTTTCTTT. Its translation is CASSPQRSGAFF.

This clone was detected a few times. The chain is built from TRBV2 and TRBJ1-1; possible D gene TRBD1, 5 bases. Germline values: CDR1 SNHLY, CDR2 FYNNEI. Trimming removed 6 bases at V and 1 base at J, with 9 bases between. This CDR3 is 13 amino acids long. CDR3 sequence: CASRFTGNTEAFF. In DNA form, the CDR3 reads TGTGCCAGCAGGTTTACAGGGAACACTGAAGCTTTCTTT.

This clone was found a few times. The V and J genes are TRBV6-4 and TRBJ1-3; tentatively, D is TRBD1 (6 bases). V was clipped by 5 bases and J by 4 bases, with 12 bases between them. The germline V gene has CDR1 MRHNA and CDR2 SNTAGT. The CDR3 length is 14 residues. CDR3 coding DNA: TGTGCCAGCAGTTCGAACAGGGCGGGAAACACCATATATTTT. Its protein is CASSSNRAGNTIYF.

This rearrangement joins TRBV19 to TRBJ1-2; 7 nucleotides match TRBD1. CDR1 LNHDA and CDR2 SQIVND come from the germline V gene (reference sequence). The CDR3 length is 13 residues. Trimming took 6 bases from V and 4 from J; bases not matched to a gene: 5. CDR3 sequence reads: CASSLTGSYGYTF. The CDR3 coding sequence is TGTGCCAGTAGCTTGACAGGGAGCTATGGCTACACCTTC.

CDR3 sequence: CAWYDRTGLVSAFF. Here the CDR3 DNA reads TGTGCCTGGTACGACCGGACAGGGCTGGTTTCAGCTTTCTTT. The chain has TRBV30 and TRBJ1-1; 8 bases fit TRBD1. Unmatched junction bases numbered 15, after V lost 5 bases and J lost 10 bases. The CDR3 runs to 14 residues. The germline CDR1 and CDR2 sequences are GTSNPN and SVGIG (reference sequence).

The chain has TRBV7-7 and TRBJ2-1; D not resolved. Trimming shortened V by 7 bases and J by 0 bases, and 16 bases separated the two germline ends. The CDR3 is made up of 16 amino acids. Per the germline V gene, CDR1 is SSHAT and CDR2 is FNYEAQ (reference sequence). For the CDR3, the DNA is TGTGCCAGCACCGGCCGCGGAATAAGCTCCTACAATGAGCAGTTCTTC. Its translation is CASTGRGISSYNEQFF.

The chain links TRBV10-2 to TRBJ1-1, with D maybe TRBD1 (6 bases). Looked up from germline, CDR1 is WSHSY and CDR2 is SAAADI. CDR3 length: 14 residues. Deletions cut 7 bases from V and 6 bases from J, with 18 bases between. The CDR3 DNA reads TGCGCCAGCATCCGGGCAGGGGACTGGGCTGAAGCTTTCTTT. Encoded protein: CASIRAGDWAEAFF.

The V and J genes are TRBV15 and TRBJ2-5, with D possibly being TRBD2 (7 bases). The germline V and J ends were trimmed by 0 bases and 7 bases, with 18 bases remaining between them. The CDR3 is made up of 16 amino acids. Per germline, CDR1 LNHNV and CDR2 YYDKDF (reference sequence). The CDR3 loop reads CATSRDLGGAPRTQYF. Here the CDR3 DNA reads TGTGCCACCAGCAGAGATTTAGGGGGGGCGCCCAGGACCCAGTACTTC.

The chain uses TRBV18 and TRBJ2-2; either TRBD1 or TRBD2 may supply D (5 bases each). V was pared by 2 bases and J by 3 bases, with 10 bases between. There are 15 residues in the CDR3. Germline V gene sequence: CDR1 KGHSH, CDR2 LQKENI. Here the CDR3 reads CASSPLGRDTGELFF. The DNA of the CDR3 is TGTGCCAGCTCACCATTGGGACGGGACACCGGGGAGCTGTTTTTT.

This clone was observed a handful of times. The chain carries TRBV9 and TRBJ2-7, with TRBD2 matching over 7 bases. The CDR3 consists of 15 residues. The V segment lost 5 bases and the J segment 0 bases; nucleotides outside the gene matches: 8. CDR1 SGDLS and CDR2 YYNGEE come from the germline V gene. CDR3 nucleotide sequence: TGTGCCAGCAGTGAATTCGGGGGGAACTCCTACGAGCAGTACTTC. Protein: CASSEFGGNSYEQYF.

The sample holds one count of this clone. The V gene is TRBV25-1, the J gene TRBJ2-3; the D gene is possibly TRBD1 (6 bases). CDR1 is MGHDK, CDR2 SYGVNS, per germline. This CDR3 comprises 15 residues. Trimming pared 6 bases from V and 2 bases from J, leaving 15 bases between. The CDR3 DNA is TGTGCCAGCAGCCGACCGGGACACACCACAGATACGCAGTATTTT. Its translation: CASSRPGHTTDTQYF.

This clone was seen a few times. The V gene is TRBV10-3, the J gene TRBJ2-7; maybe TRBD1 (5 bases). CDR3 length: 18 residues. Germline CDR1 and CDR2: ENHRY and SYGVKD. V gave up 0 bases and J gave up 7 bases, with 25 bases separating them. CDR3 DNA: TGTGCCATCAGTGAGTCGATGTTCGGAGACAGCCTGTTAGGGGAGCAGTACTTC. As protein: CAISESMFGDSLLGEQYF.

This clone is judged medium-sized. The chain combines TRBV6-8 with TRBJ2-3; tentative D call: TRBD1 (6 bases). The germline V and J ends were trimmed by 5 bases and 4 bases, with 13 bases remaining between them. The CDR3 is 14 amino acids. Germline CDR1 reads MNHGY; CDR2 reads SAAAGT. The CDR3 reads CASSGQSGADTQYF. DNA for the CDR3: TGTGCCAGCAGTGGGCAGTCAGGGGCAGATACGCAGTATTTT.

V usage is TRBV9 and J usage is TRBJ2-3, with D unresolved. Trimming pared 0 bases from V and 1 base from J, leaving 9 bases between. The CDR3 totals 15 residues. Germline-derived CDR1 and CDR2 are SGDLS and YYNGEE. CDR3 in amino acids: CASSVVGDGTDTQYF. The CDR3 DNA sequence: TGTGCCAGCAGCGTAGTAGGTGACGGCACAGATACGCAGTATTTT.

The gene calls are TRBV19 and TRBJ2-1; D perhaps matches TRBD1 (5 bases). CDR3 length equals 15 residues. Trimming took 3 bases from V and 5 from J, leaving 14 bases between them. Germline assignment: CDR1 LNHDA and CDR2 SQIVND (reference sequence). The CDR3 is CASSIGQGVHNEQFF. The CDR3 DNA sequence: TGTGCCAGTAGTATCGGCCAGGGCGTTCACAATGAGCAGTTCTTC.

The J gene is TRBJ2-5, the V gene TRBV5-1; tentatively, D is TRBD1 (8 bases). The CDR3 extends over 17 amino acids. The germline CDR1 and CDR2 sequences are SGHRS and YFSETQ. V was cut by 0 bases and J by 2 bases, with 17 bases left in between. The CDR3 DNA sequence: TGCGCCAGCAGCTTGGTACAGGGGGGGTCGACTCAAGAGACCCAGTACTTC. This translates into CASSLVQGGSTQETQYF.